This TCR beta chain appears in the sequencing data of a study of blood T cell repertoires in COVID-19 (dated by TCRdb to the early 2020s). Broadly, across the study: The collaborator samples originated in the United States, Italy and Spain and spanned the acute and convalescent phases of COVID-19. Where available, HLA class I and class II types were taken from metadata supplied by the sample provider and were not determined by assay-based typing. The dataset comprised deeply sampled blood TCRbeta repertoires from subjects exposed to, actively infected with, or recovered from COVID-19. The repertoires were released in a freely available public database meant as a resource for research on the immune response to SARS-CoV-2. Sample metadata almost always included a de-identified subject ID, COVID-19 status, age in years and sex. The samples were drawn from the first 160 participants of the ongoing ImmuneRACE study and from 1,254 subjects provided by 6 global collaborators. The prospective study material was composed of cDNA or gDNA derived from T cells, B-cell-depleted T cells, or PBMCs. Beyond this particular receptor, the publication reports: How much clinical and demographic metadata was included differed by source and by participant, and the metadata was provided uncurated.

Collaborating institutions collected whole blood in K2EDTA tubes following their own protocols. For TCRbeta analysis, collaborator samples were shipped as frozen whole blood, as isolated PBMCs, or as DNA extracted from either sample type. In its sample, this clone comes out as medium-sized (0.01 to 0.1%). The target of this receptor is not known. Per-base qualities were not stored, and no clone one base away is much larger. TCRbeta CDR3 regions were amplified from genomic DNA using the immunoSEQ Assay, a bias-controlled multiplex PCR. The authors processed their data as follows. The number of nucleated cells in each sample was estimated by amplification of reference gene primers within the assay. To quantify the absolute abundance of each unique TCRbeta CDR3 rearrangement, sequence reads were collapsed and filtered. For each sample, productive Simpson clonality was calculated as the square root of Simpson's diversity index over productive rearrangements. Here the immuneACCESS table is served through TCRdb, limited to in-frame sequences with V and J called. Missing clones are a known gap in these copies; in checked studies unresolved V genes cover under half, and the rest lacks a known reason. The D gene and trimming were derived from the DNA, and the V and J assignments and clone size from that table. The sample table lists 60,000 to 65,000 clones, 65% to 90% of them with a count of one. More than 5% of the sample rests with the top ten.

Reading from cysteine to phenylalanine, the CDR3 counts 16 amino acids. Of the read, only the CDR3 DNA is kept; its 48 bases are in frame from base 1. V drops 3 bases and J drops 0 bases, leaving 12 bases in between. CDR1 is given as SGHVS and CDR2 as FQNEAQ, both from the germline V gene. The rearrangement joined TRBV7-8 to TRBJ1-3; the D segment could be TRBD1, given 5 matching bases. The TCR sequence derives from a woman aged 55-70 years with acute or convalescent COVID-19. Sequenced material: peripheral blood. The DNA is TGTGCCAGCAGCTTGGGACTCCTGAGCTCTGGAAACACCATATATTTT. This codes for CASSLGLLSSGNTIYF.